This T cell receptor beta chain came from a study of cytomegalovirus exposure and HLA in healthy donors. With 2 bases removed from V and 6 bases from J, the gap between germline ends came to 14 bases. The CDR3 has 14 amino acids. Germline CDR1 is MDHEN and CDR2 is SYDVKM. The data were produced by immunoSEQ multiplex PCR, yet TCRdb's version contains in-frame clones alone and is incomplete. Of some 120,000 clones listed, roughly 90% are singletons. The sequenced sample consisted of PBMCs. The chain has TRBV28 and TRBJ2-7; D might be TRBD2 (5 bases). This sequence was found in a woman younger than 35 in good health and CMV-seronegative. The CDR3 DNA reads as TGTGCCAGCAGTTTACCCCTAGGGAGCGGCGAGCAGTACTTC. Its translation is CASSLPLGSGEQYF.